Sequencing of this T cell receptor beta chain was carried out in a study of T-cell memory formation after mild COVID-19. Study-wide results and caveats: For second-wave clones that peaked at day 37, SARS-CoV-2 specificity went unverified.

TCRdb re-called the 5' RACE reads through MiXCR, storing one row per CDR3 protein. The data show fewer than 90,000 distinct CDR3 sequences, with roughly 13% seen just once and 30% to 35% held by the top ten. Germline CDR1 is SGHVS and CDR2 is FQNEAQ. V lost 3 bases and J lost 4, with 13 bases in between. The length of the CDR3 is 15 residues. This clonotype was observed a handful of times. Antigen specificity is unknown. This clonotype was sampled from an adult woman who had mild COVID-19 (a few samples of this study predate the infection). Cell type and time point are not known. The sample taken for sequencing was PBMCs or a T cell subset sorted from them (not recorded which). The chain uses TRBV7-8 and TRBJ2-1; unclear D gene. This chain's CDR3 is CASSFRLNSYNEQFF. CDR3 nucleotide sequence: TGTGCCAGCAGCTTCCGGCTAAACTCATACAATGAGCAGTTCTTC.